The subject of this entry is one T cell receptor (beta chain). Its matching antigen is unknown. Germline V gene data show CDR1 as SGHNT and CDR2 as YENEEA. The CDR3 is 14 amino acids. The V end was cut by 6 bases, the J end by 4 bases, with 15 bases between. Primers included in the PCR were 60 Vbeta and 13 Jbeta primers. Only in-frame clones appear in the TCRdb table, and some are missing; sequencing was by immunoSEQ multiplex PCR. Here the sample spans 100,000 to 120,000 clones, over 55% being singletons. The data derive from a study of cytomegalovirus exposure and HLA in healthy donors. Study-level results: There were under 200 TCR beta chains listed as cytomegalovirus-associated.

The sample taken for sequencing was PBMCs. The V gene is TRBV11-3, the J gene TRBJ1-1, with TRBD1 as a possible D gene (6 bases). The sequence was obtained from a man younger than 35 in good health and CMV-seropositive. The CDR3 sequence is CASRGGGETTEAFF. In DNA form, the CDR3 reads TGTGCCAGCAGGGGAGGGGGGGAAACCACTGAAGCTTTCTTT.